Listed here are 24 T cell receptor beta chains from one sample, sequenced in a study of shared clonotypes between healthy human individuals (dated by TCRdb to the early 2020s). Library preparation was by the immunoSEQ multiplex PCR assay. Here the immuneACCESS table is served through TCRdb, limited to in-frame sequences with V and J called. Missing clones are a known gap in these copies; in checked studies unresolved V genes cover under half, and the rest lacks a known reason. The sample yields roughly 490,000 clones; 76% were counted once. The top ten clones comprise over 10% of the sample. The sample was PBMCs. These receptors were taken from a woman between 40 and 50 years old in good health. Some clones in this sample may be carry-over from other donors' samples.

V gene TRBV27 combines with J gene TRBJ1-2; 8 bases fit TRBD1. V lost 5 bases to trimming and J lost 2 bases; unmatched junction nucleotides: 1. Germline values: CDR1 MNHEY, CDR2 SMNVEV (reference sequence). The length of the CDR3 is 13 residues. Here the CDR3 reads CASSGQGNYGYTF. The CDR3 nucleotides are TGTGCCAGCAGTGGACAGGGCAACTATGGCTACACCTTC.

This clone was counted between two and nine times. V is TRBV6-5 and J is TRBJ1-2, with unresolved D. This CDR3 has 12 residues. Trimming shortened V by 4 bases and J by 5 bases, and 8 bases separated the two germline ends. Germline CDR1 is MNHEY and CDR2 is SVGAGI. Here the CDR3 DNA reads TGTGCCAGCAGTTTGGGAGAATATGGCTACACCTTC. Translating it yields CASSLGEYGYTF.

Details on this clone: With a much larger clone just one base away, this may be a read error. The chain employs TRBV5-1 and TRBJ1-2; a possible D gene is TRBD1 (5 bases). V was clipped by 0 bases and J by 0 bases, with 6 bases between them. The CDR3 has 14 amino acids. Per germline, CDR1 SGHRS and CDR2 YFSETQ. The CDR3 sequence: CASSLGTPNYGYTF. The CDR3 coding sequence is TGCGCCAGCAGCTTGGGGACACCTAACTATGGCTACACCTTC.

This clone was seen more than once but under ten times. The chain carries TRBV13 and TRBJ2-7, with a tentative D call TRBD2 (5 bases). Looked up from germline, CDR1 is PRHDT and CDR2 is FYEKMQ (reference sequence). The CDR3 contains 11 residues. Trimming pared 6 bases from V and 7 bases from J, leaving 10 bases between. The DNA of the CDR3 is TGTGCCAGCAGTGGGTCGGGGGAGCAGTACTTC. Translation: CASSGSGEQYF.

The rearrangement uses TRBV2 and TRBJ2-2; 12 bases map to TRBD2. The CDR3 totals 16 residues. V trimming: 3 bases; J trimming: 4 bases; junction bases outside the gene matches: 3. Germline-derived CDR1 and CDR2 are SNHLY and FYNNEI. CDR3 in amino acids: CASSDLTSGSTGELFF. The CDR3 DNA is TGTGCCAGCAGTGATTTGACTAGCGGGAGCACCGGGGAGCTGTTTTTT.

This chain uses TRBV30 with TRBJ1-5; TRBD1 matches at 10 bases. The CDR3 spans 14 residues. After removal of 3 bases from V and 7 bases from J, the junction contained 6 bases not matched to a gene. Germline loops: CDR1 GTSNPN, CDR2 SVGIG (reference sequence). The CDR3 DNA sequence: TGTGCCTGGAGCCGGACAGGGGGAGCCCAGCCCCAGCATTTT. This codes for CAWSRTGGAQPQHF.

The chain has TRBV5-6 and TRBJ1-3; 7 bases map to TRBD1. The CDR3 is 17 amino acids. V lost 4 bases and J lost 0; bases outside the gene matches: 10. The germline V gene encodes CDR1 SGHDT and CDR2 YYEEEE. CDR3 nucleotides: TGTGCCAGCAGCGTACAGGGGAGGTCACTCTCTGGAAACACCATATATTTT. Translated, it gives CASSVQGRSLSGNTIYF.

The rearrangement uses TRBV6-6 and TRBJ1-1; perhaps TRBD1 as D (6 bases). Germline CDR1 reads MNHNY; CDR2 reads SVGAGI (reference sequence). Trimming stripped 6 bases from V and 11 bases from J, with 13 bases between. This CDR3 is 11 amino acids long. The CDR3 region is CASSQKTGAFF. CDR3 DNA sequence: TGTGCCAGCAGCCAAAAAACAGGGGCTTTCTTT.

This clone was counted a few times. This chain joins TRBV25-1 and TRBJ2-3; D is uncertain. The V gene lost 4 bases and the J gene lost 1 base, with 15 bases spanning the gap. Looked up from germline, CDR1 is MGHDK and CDR2 is SYGVNS. This CDR3 comprises 16 residues. CDR3 residues: CASSASRPARTDTQYF. DNA of the CDR3: TGTGCCAGCAGTGCATCCAGGCCGGCCCGCACAGATACGCAGTATTTT.

The V and J genes are TRBV30 and TRBJ1-1; TRBD1 aligns across 7 bases. Germline lookup yields CDR1 GTSNPN and CDR2 SVGIG (reference sequence). This CDR3 has 13 amino acids. V was clipped by 1 base and J by 5 bases; unmatched bases: 4. This chain's CDR3 is CAWSETGRTEAFF. For the CDR3, the DNA is TGTGCCTGGAGTGAGACAGGGAGGACTGAAGCTTTCTTT.

CDR3 DNA: TGCGCCAGCAGCCCGGGACTAGACTATGAGCAGTTCTTC. Amino acid sequence: CASSPGLDYEQFF. This sequence joins TRBV5-1 and TRBJ2-1; 8 bases align to TRBD2. The germline gives CDR1 SGHRS, CDR2 YFSETQ. The CDR3 runs to 13 residues. Trimming removed 4 bases from V and 8 bases from J; junction bases left unmatched: 5.

Here the CDR3 DNA reads TGTGCCAGCAGCCCACCTGGGACACCGAGCTCTGGAAACACCATATATTTT. It encodes CASSPPGTPSSGNTIYF. The chain has TRBV14 and TRBJ1-3, with D possibly being TRBD1 (6 bases). V lost 4 bases to trimming and J lost 0 bases, with 16 bases between them. Germline CDR1 and CDR2: SGHDN and FVKESK. This CDR3 region has 17 residues. Variable domain in full (rest from reference TRBV14 and TRBJ1-3): EAGVTQFPSHSVIEKGQTVTLRCDPISGHDNLYWYRRVMGKEIKFLLHFVKESKQDESGMPNNRFLAERTGGTYSTLKVQPAELEDSGVYFCASSPPGTPSSGNTIYFGEGSWLTVV.

This clone was recorded a few times. The chain couples TRBV11-2 to TRBJ2-7; D remains ambiguous. Germline V lookup: CDR1 SGHAT, CDR2 FQNNGV. The CDR3 runs 14 residues. Trimming took off 0 bases at V and 5 bases at J, with 11 bases between the two ends. The CDR3 region has the DNA TGTGCCAGCAGCTTAGACCCCCAGGTCCACGAGCAGTACTTC. Translation: CASSLDPQVHEQYF.

This clone was counted a few times. The rearrangement uses TRBV28 and TRBJ1-2; maybe TRBD1 (5 bases). The germline CDR1 and CDR2 sequences are MDHEN and SYDVKM. The CDR3 sequence is 15 residues long. The V gene lost 8 bases and the J gene lost 7 bases, with 23 bases spanning the gap. CDR3 in amino acids: CASGAEAARGLGYTF. Written as DNA, the CDR3 is TGTGCCAGCGGGGCTGAAGCGGCACGGGGTCTTGGCTACACCTTC.

This chain connects TRBV10-2 to TRBJ1-1; TRBD1 aligns across 7 bases. This CDR3 has 14 residues. After removal of 4 bases from V and 3 bases from J, the junction contained 5 bases not matched to a gene. The germline V gene has CDR1 WSHSY and CDR2 SAAADI. For the CDR3, the DNA is TGCGCCAGCAGTGGAGACAGGGTCTACACTGAAGCTTTCTTT. Its translation: CASSGDRVYTEAFF.

V is TRBV5-1 and J is TRBJ2-5; D not resolved. Germline values: CDR1 SGHRS, CDR2 YFSETQ. V lost 4 bases and J 1 base, leaving 11 bases between the germline ends. The CDR3 contains 14 residues. Written as DNA, the CDR3 is TGCGCCAGCAGCCAACCAGGCAGCCAAGAGACCCAGTACTTC. Protein: CASSQPGSQETQYF. Combining the CDR3 with reference TRBV5-1 and TRBJ2-5 gives the whole variable domain KAGVTQTPRYLIKTRGQQVTLSCSPISGHRSVSWYQQTPGQGLQFLFEYFSETQRNKGNFPGRFSGRQFSNSRSEMNVSTLELGDSALYLCASSQPGSQETQYFGPGTRLLVL.

There are many counts of this clone. V gene TRBV29-1 combines with J gene TRBJ1-2, with D hard to call. The V gene lost 4 bases and the J gene lost 8 bases, with 5 bases spanning the gap. The CDR3 covers 9 residues. CDR1 and CDR2 from the germline V gene are SQVTM and ANQGSEA. The CDR3 DNA is TGCAGCGTTGTAAAGGGCTACACCTTC. It encodes CSVVKGYTF.

This clone was seen a handful of times. This chain links TRBV30 with TRBJ1-2; D is unclear. V lost 4 bases and J 0 bases, leaving 9 bases between the germline ends. The CDR3 consists of 13 residues. Germline V gives CDR1 GTSNPN, CDR2 SVGIG (reference sequence). CDR3 region: CAWKILANYGYTF. The CDR3 nucleotides are TGTGCCTGGAAAATTCTCGCTAACTATGGCTACACCTTC.

The chain has TRBV28 and TRBJ2-1; TRBD2 agrees at 10 bases. V dropped 8 bases and J dropped 4; count of bases not matched to a gene: 8. CDR1 MDHEN and CDR2 SYDVKM come from the germline V gene. The CDR3 is 15 residues long. As DNA, the CDR3 is TGTGCCAGCGGGACTAGCGAATCCCCATACAATGAGCAGTTCTTC. Amino acid sequence: CASGTSESPYNEQFF.

The chain has TRBV4-1 and TRBJ2-7, with 9 nucleotides matching TRBD1. Germline V gives CDR1 MGHRA, CDR2 YSYEKL. V gave up 4 bases and J gave up 4 bases; unmatched junction bases: 14. The CDR3 has 17 residues. The CDR3 here is CASSRNLGQGREYEQYF. The CDR3 DNA is TGCGCCAGCAGCCGAAACCTCGGACAGGGGCGGGAGTACGAGCAGTACTTC.

This rearrangement joins TRBV9 to TRBJ2-1; possibly TRBD2 for D (5 bases). Trimming removed 3 bases at V and 2 bases at J, with 12 bases between. CDR3 length: 15 residues. The germline gives CDR1 SGDLS, CDR2 YYNGEE. CDR3 sequence reads: CASSAREGTYNEQFF. DNA for the CDR3: TGTGCCAGCAGCGCGCGTGAGGGAACCTACAATGAGCAGTTCTTC.

The chain is built from TRBV11-3 and TRBJ1-5, with D possibly being TRBD1 (5 bases). This CDR3 region has 16 residues. CDR1 is SGHNT and CDR2 is YENEEA in the germline V gene. Trimming removed 5 bases from V and 1 base from J, with 15 bases in between. The CDR3 is CASSQLGVGSNQPQHF. CDR3 sequence (DNA): TGTGCCAGCAGCCAGTTGGGGGTAGGGAGCAATCAGCCCCAGCATTTT.

This chain joins TRBV4-1 and TRBJ1-5; D is uncertain. Germline lookup yields CDR1 MGHRA and CDR2 YSYEKL. CDR3 length equals 15 residues. The V end was cut by 4 bases, the J end by 6 bases, with 16 bases between. CDR3 coding DNA: TGCGCCAGCAGCCCCGGACTAATCAGCGGTCAGCCCCAGCATTTT. This codes for CASSPGLISGQPQHF.

The chain carries TRBV7-3 and TRBJ2-3; no definite D call. The CDR3 is made up of 13 amino acids. V lost 6 bases, J lost 6 bases, and 13 bases lay in between. Germline values: CDR1 SGHTA, CDR2 FQGTGA. The CDR3 sequence is CASSPTGSDTQYF. In DNA form, the CDR3 reads TGTGCCAGCAGTCCAACCGGTTCTGATACGCAGTATTTT.